Below, one TCR beta chain is given with its context. The antigen it binds to is not known. The sample holds no much larger clone one base away, and base qualities are not on file. The entry originates in a study of blood T cell repertoires in COVID-19 (TCRdb year 2020). Regarding the research as a whole: Samples from collaborators originated in the United States, Italy and Spain and spanned both the acute and convalescent phases of COVID-19. The material from the prospective study consisted of cDNA or gDNA derived from T cells, B-cell-depleted T cells, or PBMCs. The repertoires were released in a freely available public database meant as a resource for research on the immune response to SARS-CoV-2. Where available, HLA class I and class II types were obtained from metadata supplied by the sample provider rather than from assay-based typing. The dataset comprised deeply sampled blood TCRbeta repertoires from subjects exposed to, actively infected with, or recovered from COVID-19. Sample metadata almost always included a de-identified subject ID, COVID-19 status, age in years and sex. The samples were drawn from two sources: the first 160 participants of the ongoing ImmuneRACE study, and 950 to 1,500 subjects contributed by 6 global collaborators.

The immunoSEQ Assay, a bias-controlled multiplex PCR, was used to amplify TCRbeta CDR3 regions from genomic DNA. The authors' analysis ran thus. The number of nucleated cells in each sample was estimated by amplification of reference gene primers within the assay. To quantify the absolute abundance of each unique TCRbeta CDR3 rearrangement, sequence reads were collapsed and filtered. For each sample, productive Simpson clonality was calculated as the square root of Simpson's diversity index over productive rearrangements. TCRdb obtained this table from immuneACCESS and retained in-frame rearrangements with V and J assigned. These tables miss some clones; where compared with another copy, unresolved V genes account for less than half of the shortfall, and the remainder is unexplained. From that table come the V and J calls and clone size; the DNA was used to work out D and trimming. This sample lists 95,000 to 100,000 clones; around 87% were detected once. 9.5% to 13% of the sample rests with the top ten.

Overall study results and their limits: How much clinical and demographic metadata was included differed by source and by participant, and the metadata was provided uncurated.

Each collaborating institution followed its own protocols to collect whole blood in K2EDTA tubes. Collaborator samples were shipped for TCRbeta analysis as frozen whole blood, isolated PBMCs, or DNA extracted from either sample type. Spanning cysteine to phenylalanine, the CDR3 consists of 14 amino acids. Just CDR3 DNA is preserved here, 42 bases in frame from base 1. After removal of 4 bases from V and 6 bases from J, the junction retains 6 bases not matched to a gene. CDR1 and CDR2 are drawn from the germline V gene (reference sequence): WNHNN, SYGVQD. The sequenced material came from peripheral blood. The sequence was collected from a woman in her thirties with acute or convalescent COVID-19. The chain is encoded by TRBV10-1 joined to TRBJ2-3, with TRBD2 matching 8 junction bases. The CDR3 reads as follows: CASSVQRGKDTQYF. The base sequence is TGCGCCAGCAGTGTCCAGCGGGGGAAGGATACGCAGTATTTT.